This section outlines one TCR beta chain sequence together with its context. The record originates from a study of T-cell reconstitution after alpha-beta-depleted transplantation in children. The V end lost 3 bases, the J end lost 0 bases, and 15 bases lay between the germline ends. Germline V gives CDR1 GTSNPN, CDR2 SVGIG (reference sequence). This CDR3 is built from 16 residues. Molecular barcoding with unique molecular identifiers was used for the TCRbeta library. Via MiXCR, TCRdb re-called the PCR reads, giving one row per CDR3 protein. Among some 520,000 distinct CDR3 sequences listed, about 33% were seen once.

The chain carries TRBV30 and TRBJ2-1; D might be TRBD2 (7 bases). This specimen consisted of PBMCs from the stem cell graft donor, obtained from the stem cell graft. This TCR came from a human donor who donated a stem cell graft to a child with aplastic anemia. The chain's CDR3 is CAWRGGGRSSYNEQFF. The CDR3 DNA follows: TGTGCCTGGAGGGGAGGGGGGAGAAGCTCCTACAATGAGCAGTTCTTC.